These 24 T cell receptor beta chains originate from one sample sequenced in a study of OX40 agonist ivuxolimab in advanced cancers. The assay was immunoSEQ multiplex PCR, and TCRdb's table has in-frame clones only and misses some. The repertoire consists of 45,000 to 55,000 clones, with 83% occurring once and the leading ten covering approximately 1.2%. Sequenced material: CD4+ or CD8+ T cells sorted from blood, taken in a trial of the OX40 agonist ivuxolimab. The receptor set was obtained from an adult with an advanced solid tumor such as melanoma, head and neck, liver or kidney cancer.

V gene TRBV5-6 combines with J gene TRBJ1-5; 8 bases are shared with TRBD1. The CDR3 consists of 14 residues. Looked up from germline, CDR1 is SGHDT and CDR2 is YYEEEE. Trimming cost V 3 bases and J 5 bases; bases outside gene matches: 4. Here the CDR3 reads CASSYRDRYQPQHF. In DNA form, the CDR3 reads TGTGCCAGCAGCTACCGGGACAGGTATCAGCCCCAGCATTTT. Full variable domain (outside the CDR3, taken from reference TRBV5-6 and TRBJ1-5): DAGVTQSPTHLIKTRGQQVTLRCSPKSGHDTVSWYQQALGQGPQFIFQYYEEEERQRGNFPDRFSGHQFPNYSSELNVNALLLGDSALYLCASSYRDRYQPQHFGDGTRLSIL.

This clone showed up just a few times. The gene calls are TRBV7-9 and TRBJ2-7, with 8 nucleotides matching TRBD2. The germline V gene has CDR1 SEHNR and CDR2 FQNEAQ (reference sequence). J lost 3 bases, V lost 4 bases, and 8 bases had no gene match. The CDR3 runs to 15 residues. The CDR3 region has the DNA TGTGCCAGCAGCTCCCGTCGGCGGGGGGACTACGAGCAGTACTTC. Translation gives CASSSRRRGDYEQYF.

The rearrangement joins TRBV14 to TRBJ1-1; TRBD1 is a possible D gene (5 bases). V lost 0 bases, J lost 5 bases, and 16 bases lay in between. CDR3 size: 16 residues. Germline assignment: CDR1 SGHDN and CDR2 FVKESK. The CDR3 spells CASSQDGGRSRTEAFF. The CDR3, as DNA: TGTGCCAGCAGCCAAGATGGGGGAAGGAGTAGAACTGAAGCTTTCTTT. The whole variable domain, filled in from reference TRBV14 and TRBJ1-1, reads EAGVTQFPSHSVIEKGQTVTLRCDPISGHDNLYWYRRVMGKEIKFLLHFVKESKQDESGMPNNRFLAERTGGTYSTLKVQPAELEDSGVYFCASSQDGGRSRTEAFFGQGTRLTVV.

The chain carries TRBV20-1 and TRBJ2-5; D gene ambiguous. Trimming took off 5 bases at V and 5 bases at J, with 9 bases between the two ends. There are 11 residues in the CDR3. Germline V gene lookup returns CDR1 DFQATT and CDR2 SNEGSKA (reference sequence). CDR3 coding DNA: TGCAGTGCTTTGGGTCGGGAGACCCAGTACTTC. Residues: CSALGRETQYF.

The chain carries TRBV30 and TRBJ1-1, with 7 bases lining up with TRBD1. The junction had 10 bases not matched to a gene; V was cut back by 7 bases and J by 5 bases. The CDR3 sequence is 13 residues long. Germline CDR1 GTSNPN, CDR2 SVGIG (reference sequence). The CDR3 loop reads CALGKGAGTEAFF. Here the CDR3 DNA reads TGTGCCTTGGGAAAGGGGGCGGGAACTGAAGCTTTCTTT. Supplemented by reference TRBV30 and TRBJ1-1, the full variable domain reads SQTIHQWPATLVQPVGSPLSLECTVEGTSNPNLYWYRQAAGRGLQLLFYSVGIGQISSEVPQNLSASRPQDRQFILSSKKLLLSDSGFYLCALGKGAGTEAFFGQGTRLTVV.

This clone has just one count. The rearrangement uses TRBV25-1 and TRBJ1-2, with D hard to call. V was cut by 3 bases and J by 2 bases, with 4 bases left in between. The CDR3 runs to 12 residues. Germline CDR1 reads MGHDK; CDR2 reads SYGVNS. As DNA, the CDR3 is TGTGCCAGCAGTGACCAGAACTATGGCTACACCTTC. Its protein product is CASSDQNYGYTF.

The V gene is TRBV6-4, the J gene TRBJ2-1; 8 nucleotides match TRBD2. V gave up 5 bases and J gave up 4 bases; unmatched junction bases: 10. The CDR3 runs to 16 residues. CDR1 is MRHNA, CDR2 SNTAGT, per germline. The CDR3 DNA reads TGTGCCAGCAGTCCGGGGGGGACACCGTCTTACAATGAGCAGTTCTTC. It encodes CASSPGGTPSYNEQFF.

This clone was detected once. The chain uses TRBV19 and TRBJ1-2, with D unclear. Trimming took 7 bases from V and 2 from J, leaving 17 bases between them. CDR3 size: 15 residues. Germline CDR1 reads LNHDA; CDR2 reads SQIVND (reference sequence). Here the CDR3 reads CASKGKPRTNYGYTF. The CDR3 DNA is TGTGCCAGTAAAGGGAAACCTCGAACGAACTATGGCTACACCTTC.

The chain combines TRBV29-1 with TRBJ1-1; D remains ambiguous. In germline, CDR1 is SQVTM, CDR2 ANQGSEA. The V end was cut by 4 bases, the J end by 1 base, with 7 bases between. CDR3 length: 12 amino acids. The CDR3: CSVANRNTEAFF. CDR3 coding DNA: TGCAGCGTTGCCAATCGGAACACTGAAGCTTTCTTT.

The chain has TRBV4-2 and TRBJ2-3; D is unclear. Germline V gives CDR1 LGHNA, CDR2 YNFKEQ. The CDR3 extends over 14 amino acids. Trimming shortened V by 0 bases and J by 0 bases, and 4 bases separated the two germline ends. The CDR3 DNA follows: TGTGCCAGCAGCCAAGATTACAGCACAGATACGCAGTATTTT. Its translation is CASSQDYSTDTQYF.

The CDR3 sequence is CSVDVTGGSEAFF. The CDR3 region has the DNA TGCAGCGTTGATGTGACAGGGGGTTCTGAAGCTTTCTTT. The chain uses TRBV29-1 and TRBJ1-1; 9 nucleotides agree with TRBD1. The germline V gene encodes CDR1 SQVTM and CDR2 ANQGSEA. V shed 3 bases and J 6 bases; nucleotides not matched to a gene: 5. The CDR3 spans 13 residues.

DNA of the CDR3: TGTGCCAGCAGCGTAGCCGACACAAGCGCCTATAATTCACCCCTCCACTTT. This sequence encodes CASSVADTSAYNSPLHF. This chain links TRBV9 with TRBJ1-6; D is ambiguous. V gave up 0 bases and J gave up 2 bases, with 12 bases separating them. This CDR3 has 17 amino acids. Germline CDR1 reads SGDLS; CDR2 reads YYNGEE. The variable domain in full, completed from reference TRBV9 and TRBJ1-6, reads DSGVTQTPKHLITATGQRVTLRCSPRSGDLSVYWYQQSLDQGLQFLIQYYNGEERAKGNILERFSAQQFPDLHSELNLSSLELGDSALYFCASSVADTSAYNSPLHFGNGTRLTVT.

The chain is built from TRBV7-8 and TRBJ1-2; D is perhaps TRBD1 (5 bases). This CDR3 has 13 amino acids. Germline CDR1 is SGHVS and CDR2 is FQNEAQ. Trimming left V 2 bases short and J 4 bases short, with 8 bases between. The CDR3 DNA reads TGTGCCAGCAGCTTAATAACAGGCTATGGCTACACCTTC. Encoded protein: CASSLITGYGYTF. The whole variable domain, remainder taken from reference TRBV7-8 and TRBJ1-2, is GAGVSQSPRYKVAKRGQDVALRCDPISGHVSLFWYQQALGQGPEFLTYFQNEAQLDKSGLPSDRFFAERPEGSVSTLKIQRTQQEDSAVYLCASSLITGYGYTFGSGTRLTVV.

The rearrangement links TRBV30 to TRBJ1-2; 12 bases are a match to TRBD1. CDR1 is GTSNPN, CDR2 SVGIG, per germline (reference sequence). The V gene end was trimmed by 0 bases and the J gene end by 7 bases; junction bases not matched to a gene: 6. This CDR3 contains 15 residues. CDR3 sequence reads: CAWSVRGQGASGYTF. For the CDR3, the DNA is TGTGCCTGGAGTGTAAGGGGACAGGGGGCAAGTGGCTACACCTTC.

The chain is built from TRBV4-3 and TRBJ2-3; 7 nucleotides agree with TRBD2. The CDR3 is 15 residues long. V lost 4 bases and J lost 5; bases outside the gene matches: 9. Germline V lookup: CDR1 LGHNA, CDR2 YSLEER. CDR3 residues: CASSLMTSSVDTQYF. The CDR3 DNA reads TGCGCCAGCAGCCTTATGACTAGCTCCGTAGATACGCAGTATTTT.

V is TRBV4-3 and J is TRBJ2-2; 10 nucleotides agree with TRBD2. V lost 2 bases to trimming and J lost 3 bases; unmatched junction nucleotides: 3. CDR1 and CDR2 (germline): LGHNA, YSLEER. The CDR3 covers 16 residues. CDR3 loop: CASSQISGGYTGELFF. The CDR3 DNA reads TGCGCCAGCAGCCAAATTAGCGGGGGGTACACCGGGGAGCTGTTTTTT.

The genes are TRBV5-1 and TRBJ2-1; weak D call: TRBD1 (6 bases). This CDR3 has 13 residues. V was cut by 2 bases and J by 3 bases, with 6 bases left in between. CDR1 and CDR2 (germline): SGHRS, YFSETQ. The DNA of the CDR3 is TGCGCCAGCAGCTTACAGGGCTACAATGAGCAGTTCTTC. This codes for CASSLQGYNEQFF.

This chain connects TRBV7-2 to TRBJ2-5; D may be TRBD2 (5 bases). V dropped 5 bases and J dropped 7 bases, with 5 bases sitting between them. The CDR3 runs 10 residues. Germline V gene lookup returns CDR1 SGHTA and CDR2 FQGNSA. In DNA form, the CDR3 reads TGTGCCAGCAGCGAGGGGACCCAGTACTTC. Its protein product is CASSEGTQYF.

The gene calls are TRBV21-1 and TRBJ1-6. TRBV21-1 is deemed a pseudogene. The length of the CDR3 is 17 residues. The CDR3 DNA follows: TGTGCCAGCAGGTTGTCGCTACACATACATCATAATTCACCCCTCCACTTT. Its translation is CASRLSLHIHHNSPLHF.

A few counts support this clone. CDR3 nucleotide sequence: TGTGCCAGCAGCTTGGTTGGGGTACGGGCTTTCTTT. It is translated as CASSLVGVRAFF. This chain links TRBV5-4 with TRBJ1-1; D not certain. V gave up 0 bases and J gave up 11 bases, with 11 bases separating them. Germline lookup yields CDR1 SGHNT and CDR2 YYREEE (reference sequence). CDR3 length equals 12 residues.

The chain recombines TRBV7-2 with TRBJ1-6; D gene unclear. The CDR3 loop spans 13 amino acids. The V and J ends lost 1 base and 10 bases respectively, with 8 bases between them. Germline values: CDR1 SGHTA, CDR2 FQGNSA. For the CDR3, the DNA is TGTGCCAGCAGCTTAGGGGTAGAATCACCCCTCCACTTT. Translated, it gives CASSLGVESPLHF.

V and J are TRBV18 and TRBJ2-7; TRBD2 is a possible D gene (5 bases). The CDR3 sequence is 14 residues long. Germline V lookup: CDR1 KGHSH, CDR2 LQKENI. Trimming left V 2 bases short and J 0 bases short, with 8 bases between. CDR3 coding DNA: TGTGCCAGCTCACCAAACGGGGACTCCTACGAGCAGTACTTC. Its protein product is CASSPNGDSYEQYF.

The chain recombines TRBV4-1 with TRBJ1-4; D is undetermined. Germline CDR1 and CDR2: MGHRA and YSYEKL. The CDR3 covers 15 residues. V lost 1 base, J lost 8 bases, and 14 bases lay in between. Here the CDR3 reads CASSQGPTNGEKLFF. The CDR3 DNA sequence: TGCGCCAGCAGCCAAGGGCCAACAAATGGCGAAAAACTGTTTTTT.

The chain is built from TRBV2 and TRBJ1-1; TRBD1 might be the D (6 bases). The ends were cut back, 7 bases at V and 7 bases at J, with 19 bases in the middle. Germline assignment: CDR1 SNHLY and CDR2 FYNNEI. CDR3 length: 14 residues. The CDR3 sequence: CASIQVQGFSEAFF. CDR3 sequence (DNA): TGTGCCAGCATCCAGGTCCAGGGGTTTAGTGAAGCTTTCTTT.